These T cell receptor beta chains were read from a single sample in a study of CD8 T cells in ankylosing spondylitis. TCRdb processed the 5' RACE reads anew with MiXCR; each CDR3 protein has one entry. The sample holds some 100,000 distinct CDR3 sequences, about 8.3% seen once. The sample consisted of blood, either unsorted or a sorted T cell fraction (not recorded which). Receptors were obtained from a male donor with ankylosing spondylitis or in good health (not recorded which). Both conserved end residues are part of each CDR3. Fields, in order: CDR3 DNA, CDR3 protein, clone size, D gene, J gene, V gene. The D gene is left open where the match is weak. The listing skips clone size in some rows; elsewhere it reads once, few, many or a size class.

TGCAGCGTTGGGGCAAATAACTATGGCTACACCTTC | CSVGANNYGYTF | many | . | TRBJ1-2 | TRBV29-1
TGCGCCAGCAGCCCTAATAGTCACAATCAGCCCCAGCATTTT | CASSPNSHNQPQHF | few | . | TRBJ1-5 | TRBV5-1
TGCAGCGTCCATCGACTAGTTGGTGGAGAGACCCAGTACTTC | CSVHRLVGGETQYF | . | . | TRBJ2-5 | TRBV29-1
TGTGCCAGCAGTGCGGCGAATGAAAAACTGTTTTTT | CASSAANEKLFF | many | . | TRBJ1-4 | TRBV6-2/TRBV6-3
TGTGCCAGCAGCTTAGCCCCTCCCTACGAGCAGTACTTC | CASSLAPPYEQYF | many | . | TRBJ2-7 | TRBV7-9
TGTGCCAGCAGTTACCACAGGGGACAGAATGAGCAGTTCTTC | CASSYHRGQNEQFF | many | TRBD1 | TRBJ2-1 | TRBV6-2/TRBV6-3
TGCAGTGCTAGTCGCGGATTTGCGGGAGTGGGAGAGCAGTACTTC | CSASRGFAGVGEQYF | few | TRBD2 | TRBJ2-7 | TRBV20-1
TGTGCCATCAGAACCGACGGGGCTAGCACAGATACGCAGTATTTT | CAIRTDGASTDTQYF | many | . | TRBJ2-3 | TRBV10-3
TGTGCCAGTAGTATTTTGGGAGGAGAAGAGACCCAGTACTTC | CASSILGGEETQYF | many | . | TRBJ2-5 | TRBV19
TGTGCCAGCAGTTTCGTAGCGGGGGCTTTTTACGAGCAGTACTTC | CASSFVAGAFYEQYF | many | TRBD2 | TRBJ2-7 | TRBV27
TGCTGTGCAACGAAGCCTTCTTTTGAGGGGAAAAACTATGGCTACACCTTC | CCATKPSFEGKNYGYTF | few | . | TRBJ1-2 | TRBV20-1
TGTGCCAGCAGAGCGGGACACTTCCTCTCCTACGAGCAGTACTTC | CASRAGHFLSYEQYF | many | . | TRBJ2-7 | TRBV5-6
TGTGCCAGCAGGGGACAGCTTCAAGAGACCCAGTACTTC | CASRGQLQETQYF | many | TRBD1 | TRBJ2-5 | TRBV7-9
TGTGCCAGCATCCGGGGGGGGGTTTCCACAGATACGCAGTATTTT | CASIRGGVSTDTQYF | many | TRBD2 | TRBJ2-3 | TRBV12-3/TRBV12-4
TGTGCAAGTCGCCCCCGACGTAGGGGGAGGGTGTTTGGGACAGATACGCAGTATTTT | CASRPRRRGRVFGTDTQYF | many | . | TRBJ2-3 | TRBV12-2
TGTGCCAGCAGCTTAGCCCCTGGCCTAGCGGGAGACAATGAGCAGTTCTTC | CASSLAPGLAGDNEQFF | many | TRBD2 | TRBJ2-1 | TRBV7-9
TGCAGCTCCTCGGGTCAGGGGGTTGAGCAGTTCTTC | CSSSGQGVEQFF | . | TRBD1 | TRBJ2-1 | TRBV29-1
TGTGCCAGCGGCTTCTACGAGCAGTACTTC | CASGFYEQYF | many | . | TRBJ2-7 | TRBV27
TGTGCCAGCAGTGATATTGCCCTGCCAAGGGATAATGAAAAACTGTTTTTT | CASSDIALPRDNEKLFF | many | . | TRBJ1-4 | TRBV6-1
TGTGCCAGCGGGCAAGATACGCAGTATTTT | CASGQDTQYF | once | . | TRBJ2-3 | TRBV6-5
TGTGCCAGCTCACCGGTTAGGGATAATGAGCAGTTCTTC | CASSPVRDNEQFF | . | . | TRBJ2-1 | TRBV18
TGTGCCAGCAGAAGGACTAGCTCAGGGAGTAAGGCCGGGGAGCTGTTTTTT | CASRRTSSGSKAGELFF | . | TRBD2 | TRBJ2-2 | TRBV7-2
TGTGCCAGCAGCTCCCCAGATACGCAGTATTTT | CASSSPDTQYF | many | . | TRBJ2-3 | TRBV7-9
TGTGCCAGCAGCCAAGATATGGCGAGGAACTTACAAGAGACCCAGTACTTC | CASSQDMARNLQETQYF | many | . | TRBJ2-5 | TRBV4-2
TGTGCCAGTAGCCTGGGACTAGCGGGACAAGAGACCCAGTACTTC | CASSLGLAGQETQYF | many | TRBD2 | TRBJ2-5 | TRBV19
TGTGCCAGCAGTTTTATCCCCAAGCGAGGGGAGCAGCCCCAGCATTTT | CASSFIPKRGEQPQHF | many | . | TRBJ1-5 | TRBV12-3/TRBV12-4
TGTGCCAGCTCACCAGATTACGAGCAGTACTTC | CASSPDYEQYF | . | . | TRBJ2-7 | TRBV18
TGTGCCAGCAGCCCCGAGGGACAGAGCTACACCTTC | CASSPEGQSYTF | few | TRBD1 | TRBJ1-2 | TRBV7-3
TGTGCCAGCAGTAGCGGAGACTGGCAGTATTTT | CASSSGDWQYF | many | . | TRBJ2-3 | TRBV7-9
TGTGCCACCAGCAGTCTATATGGGGAGCTGTTTTTT | CATSSLYGELFF | many | . | TRBJ2-2 | TRBV15
TGCGCCAGCAGCCAAGGCCTAAGGGGAACCGGGGAGCTGTTTTTT | CASSQGLRGTGELFF | . | . | TRBJ2-2 | TRBV4-1
TGCAGTGCTAGAGTGGGGTCGGGGGACACTGAAGCTTTCTTT | CSARVGSGDTEAFF | many | . | TRBJ1-1 | TRBV20-1
TGCGCCAGCAGCTTTATGGATACTAGCACAGATACGCAGTATTTT | CASSFMDTSTDTQYF | many | . | TRBJ2-3 | TRBV5-1
TGTGCCAGCTCACAGGGGGCGAAGATTCTGTACTTC | CASSQGAKILYF | many | TRBD1 | TRBJ2-7 | TRBV18
TGCGCCAGCAGCTCCGGGACTAGCGGGAGCACAGATACGCAGTATTTT | CASSSGTSGSTDTQYF | few | TRBD2 | TRBJ2-3 | TRBV5-1
TGTGCCAGCAGTTTAGGGGTCGGACAGCCCCAGCATTTT | CASSLGVGQPQHF | . | . | TRBJ1-5 | TRBV27
TGTGTCAGCAGCTTCCCGGACTTACTAGCGGGAGTTGATGAGCAGTTCTTC | CVSSFPDLLAGVDEQFF | . | TRBD2 | TRBJ2-1 | TRBV11-3
TGCAGTGCTCGTCGGGGACAGGGGGGCTACGAGCAGTACTTC | CSARRGQGGYEQYF | many | TRBD1 | TRBJ2-7 | TRBV20-1
TGTGCCAGCAGTTTGAACCCCTCGGGACAGGGAGGGAGATATGGCTACACCTTC | CASSLNPSGQGGRYGYTF | many | TRBD1 | TRBJ1-2 | TRBV12-3/TRBV12-4
TGCAGTGCTAGAGAGGGCGGAGTTGACTTCTCGGCTTTCTTT | CSAREGGVDFSAFF | many | . | TRBJ1-1 | TRBV20-1
TGCGCCAGCCAGAGTAGCGGGAGAAAAAACATTCAGTACTTC | CASQSSGRKNIQYF | many | TRBD2 | TRBJ2-4 | TRBV10-2
TGCAGCGTTGGCTGGGGGGCTGGGGGCAATCAGCCCCAGCATTTT | CSVGWGAGGNQPQHF | many | . | TRBJ1-5 | TRBV29-1
TGTGCCAGCAGCCCCCTGACGCGAAATTCACCCCTCCACTTT | CASSPLTRNSPLHF | many | . | TRBJ1-6 | TRBV9
TGTGCCAGCAGTTACTCGGGACTAGCGGGAGCCTACGAGCAGTACTTC | CASSYSGLAGAYEQYF | few | TRBD2 | TRBJ2-7 | TRBV6-5
TGCAGTGCTCGCCCCCCTGGGACGAACACTGAAGCTTTCTTT | CSARPPGTNTEAFF | many | . | TRBJ1-1 | TRBV20-1
TGTGCCAGCAGCTTGGCAGGAGATGAGCAGTTCTTC | CASSLAGDEQFF | many | . | TRBJ2-1 | TRBV5-5
TGCAGCGTTAGCAGGGCGAACAATCAGCCCCAGCATTTT | CSVSRANNQPQHF | many | . | TRBJ1-5 | TRBV29-1
TGTGCCAGCAAAAGTCTGTGGGTTCGGGCTAATGAAAAACTGTTTTTT | CASKSLWVRANEKLFF | many | . | TRBJ1-4 | TRBV27